Listed below are T cell receptor beta chains from one sample, sequenced in a study of blood T cell repertoires in COVID-19. The repertoire was sequenced with immunoSEQ multiplex PCR; TCRdb's copy has only in-frame clones and lacks some. The sample carries 150,000 to 200,000 clones, 70% to 85% recorded once. Sequencing used PBMCs or T cells enriched from blood (not recorded which). These receptors were obtained from a woman in her 70s in a cohort exposed to, infected with or recovered from COVID-19 (not recorded which). The CDR3 runs from the conserved cysteine through the conserved F or W. D genes are given only for firm matches. Clone size is given for some rows only: seen once, a few or many times, or a class if the clone is expanded.

clone_size d_call j_call v_call cdr3_length cdr3_nt cdr3_aa
- - TRBJ1-5 TRBV7-9 15 TGTGCCAGCTCACGAGGGGGTCAAACGGGTCAGCCCCAGCATTTT CASSRGGQTGQPQHF
- - TRBJ2-7 TRBV27 15 TGTGCCAGCAGTCTAAGGACAGTCCCGTCCTACGAGCAGTACTTC CASSLRTVPSYEQYF
- TRBD1 TRBJ1-4 TRBV19 16 TGTGCCAGTACTCGACAGGGAGATACAACTAATGAAAAACTGTTTTTT CASTRQGDTTNEKLFF
- - TRBJ1-2 TRBV7-9 15 TGTGCCAGCAGTTTAGGGGAGGGAATCCACTATGGCTACACCTTC CASSLGEGIHYGYTF
- TRBD1 TRBJ1-3 TRBV28 16 TGTGCCAGCAGCTCCCTGGGACAGGGATCAGGAAACACCATATATTTT CASSSLGQGSGNTIYF
few - TRBJ1-4 TRBV11-2 16 TGTGCCAGCAGCTTAACAGGGATTGCAACTAATGAAAAACTGTTTTTT CASSLTGIATNEKLFF
few - TRBJ1-1 TRBV7-3 13 TGTGCCAGCAGCTTAGAGCTTAACACTGAAGCTTTCTTT CASSLELNTEAFF
once TRBD1 TRBJ2-4 TRBV28 16 TGTGCCAGCAGTTCGTTGACAGGGATTACCAAAAACATTCAGTACTTC CASSSLTGITKNIQYF
- - TRBJ1-2 TRBV7-8 13 TGTGCCAGCAGCTTAGGGGGGACAAATGGCTACACCTTC CASSLGGTNGYTF
- TRBD2 TRBJ2-3 TRBV7-9 16 TGTGCCAGCAGCTTAGACCAGGGAGGGTACACAGATACGCAGTATTTT CASSLDQGGYTDTQYF
once - TRBJ1-2 TRBV28 14 TGTGCCAGTAGGGGCGGGATTGCCCCTTATGGCTACACCTTC CASRGGIAPYGYTF
- - TRBJ1-5 TRBV28 15 TGTGCCAGCAGTTTATATGGAGGAATCTATCAGCCCCAGCATTTT CASSLYGGIYQPQHF
- TRBD1 TRBJ2-7 TRBV6-5 16 TGTGCCAGCAGTTACTCCTGGGACAGGGGACGGAGCGAGCAGTACTTC CASSYSWDRGRSEQYF
- - TRBJ1-6 TRBV30 18 TGTGCCTGGAGTGTTGGTTTTGCGGGGGGCTCCTATAATTCACCCCTCCACTTT CAWSVGFAGGSYNSPLHF
- TRBD1 TRBJ1-2 TRBV18 15 TGTGCCAGCTCCCCCCTGAGACAGGGTAACGACGGCTACACCTTC CASSPLRQGNDGYTF
- - TRBJ2-7 TRBV12-3/TRBV12-4 13 TGTGCCAGCAGTCCGCAGGGAATTTACGAGCAGTACTTC CASSPQGIYEQYF
few - TRBJ1-1 TRBV10-2 14 TGCGCCAGCGGAGACGCTTACATGAACACTGAAGCTTTCTTT CASGDAYMNTEAFF
- - TRBJ2-7 TRBV5-1 14 TGCGCCAGCAGTTCTGACAGTTCCTCCTACGAGCAGTACTTC CASSSDSSSYEQYF